Reported below is one TCR beta chain. Antigen specificity is unknown. The germline V gene encodes CDR1 SGHVS and CDR2 FNYEAQ. The CDR3 runs 17 residues. V was pared by 5 bases and J by 4 bases, with 11 bases of the junction left unmatched. Profiling relied on immunoSEQ multiplex PCR, and the TCRdb table lists in-frame clones only, not all of them. Counted here are tens of thousands of clones, about 90% occurring once; the ten biggest clones make up roughly 1.5%. This sample was taken from a study of pediatric ulcerative colitis. General study points: Repertoires came from total lymphocyte DNA, not specific subsets.

Sequences were obtained from blood. V and J are TRBV7-6 and TRBJ2-3; 11 bases fit TRBD2. This receptor was obtained from a boy between 10 and 17 years old who was a control in a study of pediatric ulcerative colitis. The CDR3 DNA follows: TGTGCCAGCAGCCCTCAGGTTAGCGGGGGGGCCGCAGATACGCAGTATTTT. Its translation: CASSPQVSGGAADTQYF.